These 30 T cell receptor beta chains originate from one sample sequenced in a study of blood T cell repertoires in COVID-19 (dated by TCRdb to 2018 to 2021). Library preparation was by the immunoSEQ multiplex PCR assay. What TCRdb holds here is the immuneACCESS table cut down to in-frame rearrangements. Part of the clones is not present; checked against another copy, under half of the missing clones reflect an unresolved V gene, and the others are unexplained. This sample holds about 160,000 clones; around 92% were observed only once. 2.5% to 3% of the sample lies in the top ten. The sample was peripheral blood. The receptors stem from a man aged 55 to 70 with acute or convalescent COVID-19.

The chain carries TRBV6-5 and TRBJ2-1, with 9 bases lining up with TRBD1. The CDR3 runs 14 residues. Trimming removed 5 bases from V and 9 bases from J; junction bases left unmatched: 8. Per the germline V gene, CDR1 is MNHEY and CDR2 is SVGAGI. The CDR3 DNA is TGTGCCAGCAGTCCGGACAGGGGATGGGGTGAGCAGTTCTTC. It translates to CASSPDRGWGEQFF.

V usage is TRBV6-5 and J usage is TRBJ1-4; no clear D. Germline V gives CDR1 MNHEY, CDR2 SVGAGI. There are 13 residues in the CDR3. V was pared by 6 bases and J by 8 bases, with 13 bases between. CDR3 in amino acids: CASSPGGREKLFF. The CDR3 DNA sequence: TGTGCCAGCAGCCCGGGAGGGCGCGAAAAACTGTTTTTT.

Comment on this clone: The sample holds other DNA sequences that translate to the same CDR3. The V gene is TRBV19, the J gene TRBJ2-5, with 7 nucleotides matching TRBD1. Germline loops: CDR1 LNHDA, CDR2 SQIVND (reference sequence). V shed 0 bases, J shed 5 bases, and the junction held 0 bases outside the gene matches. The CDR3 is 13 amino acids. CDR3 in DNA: TGTGCCAGTAGTATAGACAGGGGGGAGACCCAGTACTTC. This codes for CASSIDRGETQYF.

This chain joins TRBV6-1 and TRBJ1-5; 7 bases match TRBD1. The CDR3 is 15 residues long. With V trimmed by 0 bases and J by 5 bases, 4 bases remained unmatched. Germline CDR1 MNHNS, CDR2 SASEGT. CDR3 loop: CASSEAYRGHQPQHF. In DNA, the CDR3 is TGTGCCAGCAGTGAAGCCTACAGGGGTCATCAGCCCCAGCATTTT.

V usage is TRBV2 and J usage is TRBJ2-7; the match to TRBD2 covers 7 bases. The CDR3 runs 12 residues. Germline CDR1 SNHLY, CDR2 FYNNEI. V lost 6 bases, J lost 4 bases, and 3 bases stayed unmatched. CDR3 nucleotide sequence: TGTGCCAGCAGGGGGGGGAGATACGAGCAGTACTTC. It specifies CASRGGRYEQYF.

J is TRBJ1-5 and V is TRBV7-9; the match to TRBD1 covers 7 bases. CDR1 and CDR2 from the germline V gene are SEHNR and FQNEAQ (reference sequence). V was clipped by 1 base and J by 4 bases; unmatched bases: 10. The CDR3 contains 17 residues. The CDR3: CASSLGGVTGFNQPQHF. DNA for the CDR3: TGTGCCAGCAGCTTAGGCGGCGTGACAGGGTTTAATCAGCCCCAGCATTTT. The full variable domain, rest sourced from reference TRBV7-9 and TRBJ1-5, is DTGVSQNPRHKITKRGQNVTFRCDPISEHNRLYWYRQTLGQGPEFLTYFQNEAQLEKSRLLSDRFSAERPKGSFSTLEIQRTEQGDSAMYLCASSLGGVTGFNQPQHFGDGTRLSIL.

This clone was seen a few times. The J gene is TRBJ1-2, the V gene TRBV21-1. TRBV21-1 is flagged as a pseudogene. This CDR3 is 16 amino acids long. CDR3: CASSKALNQPNYGYTF. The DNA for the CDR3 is TGTGCCAGCAGCAAAGCGCTAAATCAACCAAACTATGGCTACACCTTC.

CDR3 nucleotide sequence: TGTGCCAGCACTGGACAGTCCTCTGGAAACACCATATATTTT. Amino acid sequence: CASTGQSSGNTIYF. The genes are TRBV6-5 and TRBJ1-3; D is perhaps TRBD1 (6 bases). Germline assignment: CDR1 MNHEY and CDR2 SVGAGI. Deletions cut 7 bases from V and 0 bases from J, with 10 bases between. The CDR3 contains 14 residues.

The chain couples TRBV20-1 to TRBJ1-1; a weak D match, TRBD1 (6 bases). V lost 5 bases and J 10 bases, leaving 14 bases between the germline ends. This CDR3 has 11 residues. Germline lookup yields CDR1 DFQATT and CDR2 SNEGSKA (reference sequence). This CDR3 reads CSALQGDGAFF. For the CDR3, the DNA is TGCAGTGCTTTACAGGGTGATGGAGCTTTCTTT.

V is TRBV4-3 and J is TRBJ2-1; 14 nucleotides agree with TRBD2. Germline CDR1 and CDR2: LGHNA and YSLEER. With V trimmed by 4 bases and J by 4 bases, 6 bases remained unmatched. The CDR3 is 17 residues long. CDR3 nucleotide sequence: TGCGCCAGCAGCCGGGGACTAGCGGGGGCCGGGTACAATGAGCAGTTCTTC. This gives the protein CASSRGLAGAGYNEQFF.

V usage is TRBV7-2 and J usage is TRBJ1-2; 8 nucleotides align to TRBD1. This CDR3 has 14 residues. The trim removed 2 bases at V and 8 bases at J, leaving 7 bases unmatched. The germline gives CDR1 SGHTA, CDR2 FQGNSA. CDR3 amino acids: CASSLQGAIRGYTF. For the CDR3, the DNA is TGTGCCAGCAGCTTACAGGGGGCGATAAGAGGCTACACCTTC.

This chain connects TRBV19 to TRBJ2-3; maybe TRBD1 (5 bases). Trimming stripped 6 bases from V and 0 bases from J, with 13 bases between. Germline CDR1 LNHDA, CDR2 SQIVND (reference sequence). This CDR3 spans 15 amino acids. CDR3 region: CASRLTAPSTDTQYF. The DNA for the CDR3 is TGTGCCAGTAGACTGACAGCCCCTAGCACAGATACGCAGTATTTT.

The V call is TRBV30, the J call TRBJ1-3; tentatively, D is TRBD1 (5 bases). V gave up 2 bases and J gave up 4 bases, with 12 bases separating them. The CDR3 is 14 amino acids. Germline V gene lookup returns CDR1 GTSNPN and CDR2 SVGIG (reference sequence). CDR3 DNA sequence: TGTGCCTGGAGTCCTCCGGGACTAGGAAACACCATATATTTT. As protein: CAWSPPGLGNTIYF.

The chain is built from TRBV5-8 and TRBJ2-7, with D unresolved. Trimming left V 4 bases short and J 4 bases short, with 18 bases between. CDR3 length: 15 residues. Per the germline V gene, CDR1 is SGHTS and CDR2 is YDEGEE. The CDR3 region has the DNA TGTGCCAGCAGCCTGCGATACCTAAGCGCATACGAGCAGTACTTC. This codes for CASSLRYLSAYEQYF.

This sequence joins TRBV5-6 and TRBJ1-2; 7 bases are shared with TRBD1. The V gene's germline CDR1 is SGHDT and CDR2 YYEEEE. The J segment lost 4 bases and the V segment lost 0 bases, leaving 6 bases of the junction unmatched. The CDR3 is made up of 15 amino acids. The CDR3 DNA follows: TGTGCCAGCAGCTTGGATTTGGGACAGACCTATGGCTACACCTTC. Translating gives CASSLDLGQTYGYTF. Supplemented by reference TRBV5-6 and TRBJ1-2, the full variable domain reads DAGVTQSPTHLIKTRGQQVTLRCSPKSGHDTVSWYQQALGQGPQFIFQYYEEEERQRGNFPDRFSGHQFPNYSSELNVNALLLGDSALYLCASSLDLGQTYGYTFGSGTRLTVV.

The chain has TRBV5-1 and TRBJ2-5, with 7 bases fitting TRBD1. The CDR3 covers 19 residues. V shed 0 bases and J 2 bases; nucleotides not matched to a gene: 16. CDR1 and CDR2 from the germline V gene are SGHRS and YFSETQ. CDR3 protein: CASSLAMTGWKVGQETQYF. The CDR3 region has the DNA TGCGCCAGCAGCTTGGCGATGACAGGGTGGAAAGTTGGACAAGAGACCCAGTACTTC.

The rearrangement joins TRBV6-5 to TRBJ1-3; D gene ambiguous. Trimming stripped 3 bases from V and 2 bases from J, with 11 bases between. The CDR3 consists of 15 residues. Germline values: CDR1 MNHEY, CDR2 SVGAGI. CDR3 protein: CASSYGGLAGNTIYF. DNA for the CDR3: TGTGCCAGCAGTTATGGAGGGTTAGCTGGAAACACCATATATTTT.

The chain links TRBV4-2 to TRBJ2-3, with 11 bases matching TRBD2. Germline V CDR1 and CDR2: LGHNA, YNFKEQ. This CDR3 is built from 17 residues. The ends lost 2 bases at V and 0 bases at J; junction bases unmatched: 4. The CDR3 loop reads CASSQPRTSGSTDTQYF. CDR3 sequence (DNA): TGTGCCAGCAGCCAACCGAGGACTAGCGGGAGCACAGATACGCAGTATTTT.

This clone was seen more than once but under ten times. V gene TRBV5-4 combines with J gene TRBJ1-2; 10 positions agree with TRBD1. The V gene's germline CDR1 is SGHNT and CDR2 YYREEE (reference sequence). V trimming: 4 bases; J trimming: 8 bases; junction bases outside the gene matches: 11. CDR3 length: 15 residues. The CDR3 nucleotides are TGTGCCAGCAGCGCAAGAACCGGGACAGGGGTGGGCTACACCTTC. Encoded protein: CASSARTGTGVGYTF.

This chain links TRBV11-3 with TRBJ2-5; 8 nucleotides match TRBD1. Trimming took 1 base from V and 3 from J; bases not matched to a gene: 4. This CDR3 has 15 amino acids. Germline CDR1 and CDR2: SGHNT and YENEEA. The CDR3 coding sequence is TGTGCCAGCAGCTTAGGGACAGGGTCCGAAGAGACCCAGTACTTC. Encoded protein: CASSLGTGSEETQYF.

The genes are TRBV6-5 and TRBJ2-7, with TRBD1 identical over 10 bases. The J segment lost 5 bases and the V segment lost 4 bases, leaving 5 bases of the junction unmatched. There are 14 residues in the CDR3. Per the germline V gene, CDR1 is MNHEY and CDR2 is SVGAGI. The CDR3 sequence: CASSSGTGVNEQYF. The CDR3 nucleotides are TGTGCCAGCAGTTCCGGGACAGGGGTGAACGAGCAGTACTTC.

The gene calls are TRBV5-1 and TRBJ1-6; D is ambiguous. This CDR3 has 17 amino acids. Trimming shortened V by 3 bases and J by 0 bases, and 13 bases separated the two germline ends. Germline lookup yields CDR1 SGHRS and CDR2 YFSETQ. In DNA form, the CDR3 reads TGCGCCAGCAGCTCGGCTGCGGGGAGCTCCTATAATTCACCCCTCCACTTT. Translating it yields CASSSAAGSSYNSPLHF.

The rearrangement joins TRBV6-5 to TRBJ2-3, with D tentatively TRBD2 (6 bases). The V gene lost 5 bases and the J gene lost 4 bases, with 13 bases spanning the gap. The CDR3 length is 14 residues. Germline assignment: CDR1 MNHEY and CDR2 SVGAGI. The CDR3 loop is CASSPFGSPDTQYF. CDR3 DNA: TGTGCCAGCAGTCCATTCGGGAGTCCAGATACGCAGTATTTT.

The CDR3 region has the DNA TGTGCCAGTAGCGGGGGGGCCGTCGCAGAGACCCAGTACTTC. Encoded protein: CASSGGAVAETQYF. This sequence joins TRBV19 and TRBJ2-5; 8 bases align to TRBD2. There are 14 residues in the CDR3. V trimming: 6 bases; J trimming: 4 bases; junction bases outside the gene matches: 7. CDR1 is LNHDA and CDR2 is SQIVND in the germline V gene (reference sequence). Using reference TRBV19 and TRBJ2-5 for the parts outside the CDR3, the full variable domain is DGGITQSPKYLFRKEGQNVTLSCEQNLNHDAMYWYRQDPGQGLRLIYYSQIVNDFQKGDIAEGYSVSREKKESFPLTVTSAQKNPTAFYLCASSGGAVAETQYFGPGTRLLVL.

Here the CDR3 reads CASSIGRDQPQHF. The CDR3 DNA reads as TGTGCCAGTAGTATTGGGAGGGACCAGCCCCAGCATTTT. The V gene is TRBV19, the J gene TRBJ1-5; D is possibly TRBD1 (5 bases). CDR3 size: 13 residues. The V gene's germline CDR1 is LNHDA and CDR2 SQIVND (reference sequence). With 3 bases removed from V and 7 bases from J, the gap between germline ends came to 10 bases.

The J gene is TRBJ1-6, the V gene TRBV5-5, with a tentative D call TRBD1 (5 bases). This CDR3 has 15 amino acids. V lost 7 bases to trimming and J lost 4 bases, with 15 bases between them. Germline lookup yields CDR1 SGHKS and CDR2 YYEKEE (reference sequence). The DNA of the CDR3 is TGTGCCAGCTTTGGGACTTCAGCGTATAATTCACCCCTCCACTTT. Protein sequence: CASFGTSAYNSPLHF.

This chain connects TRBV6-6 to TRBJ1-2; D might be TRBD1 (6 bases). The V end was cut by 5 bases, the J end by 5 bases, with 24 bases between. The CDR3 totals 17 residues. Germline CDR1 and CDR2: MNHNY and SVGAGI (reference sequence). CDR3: CASSLLTRTAYSYGYTF. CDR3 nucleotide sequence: TGTGCCAGCAGTCTATTAACCCGGACAGCTTACTCTTATGGCTACACCTTC.

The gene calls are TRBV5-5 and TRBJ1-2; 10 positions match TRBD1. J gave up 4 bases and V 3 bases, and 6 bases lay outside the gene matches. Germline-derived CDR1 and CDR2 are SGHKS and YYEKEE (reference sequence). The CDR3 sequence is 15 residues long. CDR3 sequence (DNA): TGTGCCAGCAGCTCCCTCCGGGACAGGGGCTATGGCTACACCTTC. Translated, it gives CASSSLRDRGYGYTF. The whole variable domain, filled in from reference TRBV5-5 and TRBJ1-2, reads DAGVTQSPTHLIKTRGQQVTLRCSPISGHKSVSWYQQVLGQGPQFIFQYYEKEERGRGNFPDRFSARQFPNYSSELNVNALLLGDSALYLCASSSLRDRGYGYTFGSGTRLTVV.

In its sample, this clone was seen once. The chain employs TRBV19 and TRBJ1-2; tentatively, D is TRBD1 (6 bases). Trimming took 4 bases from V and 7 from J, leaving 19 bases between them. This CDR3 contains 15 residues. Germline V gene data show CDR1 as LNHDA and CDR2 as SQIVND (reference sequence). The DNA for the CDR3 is TGTGCCAGTAGTACCGCGACAGGTCCTCTGGCTGGCTACACCTTC. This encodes CASSTATGPLAGYTF.

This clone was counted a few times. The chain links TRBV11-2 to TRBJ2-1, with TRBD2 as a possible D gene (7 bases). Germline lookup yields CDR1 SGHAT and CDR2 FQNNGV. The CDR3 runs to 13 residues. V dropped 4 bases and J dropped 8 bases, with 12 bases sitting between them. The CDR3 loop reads CASSWGGADEQFF. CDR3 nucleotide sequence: TGTGCCAGCAGCTGGGGGGGGGCCGATGAGCAGTTCTTC.